Listed below are T cell receptor beta chains from one sample, sequenced in a study of blood T cells in healthy people across ages. In TCRdb, the 5' RACE reads were re-called with MiXCR into one record per CDR3 protein. The sample contains 1.5 million to 1.9 million distinct CDR3 sequences, less than 45% of which appear only once. Material for sequencing was blood. The receptors shown here come from a woman aged 18 to 35 in good health. Both conserved end residues are part of each CDR3. D genes are given only for firm matches. Rows may omit the clone size; those that give it use once, few, many or a size class.

V gene	J gene	clone size	D gene	CDR3 protein	CDR3 DNA
TRBV19	TRBJ1-4	-	-	CASSTHPGRINEKLFF	TGTGCCAGTAGTACCCATCCGGGGCGGATTAATGAAAAACTGTTTTTT
TRBV30	TRBJ2-1	-	TRBD2	CAWSSQRGYNEQFF	TGTGCCTGGAGCTCTCAGCGGGGCTACAATGAGCAGTTCTTC
TRBV27	TRBJ1-2	-	-	CASSVQANYGYTF	TGTGCCAGCAGTGTTCAGGCGAACTATGGCTACACCTTC
TRBV29-1	TRBJ1-2	few	-	CSAAGYLGYTF	TGCAGCGCGGCGGGGTATCTTGGCTACACCTTC
TRBV4-1	TRBJ2-7	-	-	CASSQGAGVYEQYF	TGCGCCAGCAGCCAAGGAGCTGGGGTTTACGAGCAGTACTTC
TRBV2	TRBJ2-3	-	-	CASIAFGSGDTDTQYF	TGTGCCAGCATTGCCTTCGGTAGCGGTGACACAGATACGCAGTATTTT
TRBV20-1	TRBJ2-4	-	-	CSATRPWASENIQYF	TGCAGTGCCACCCGACCCTGGGCGTCGGAAAACATTCAGTACTTC
TRBV7-9	TRBJ2-2	-	-	CASRDQGIGELFF	TGTGCCAGCAGAGACCAGGGCATCGGGGAGCTGTTTTTT
TRBV27	TRBJ1-2	-	TRBD1	CASRDRGLANYGYTF	TGTGCCAGCAGAGACAGGGGGTTAGCTAACTATGGCTACACCTTC
TRBV20-1	TRBJ2-1	-	-	CSAYRREQFF	TGCAGTGCTTATCGCCGTGAGCAGTTCTTC
TRBV7-2	TRBJ1-5	few	-	CASSLDPIGTLNQPQHF	TGTGCCAGCAGCTTAGATCCCATCGGGACCCTCAATCAGCCCCAGCATTTT